This T cell receptor beta chain came from a study of shared clonotypes between healthy human individuals. Study-level points and caveats: With few donors, the genetic and exposure-history diversity represented was limited.

This CDR3 region has 17 residues. The germline CDR1 and CDR2 sequences are LGHNA and YNFKEQ. The ends were cut back, 2 bases at V and 0 bases at J, with 17 bases in the middle. Donors comprised only Caucasian adults living in Nashville, Tennessee. A word on this clone: Its antigen is unidentified.

The table came from immunoSEQ multiplex PCR; TCRdb's copy has only in-frame clones and leaves some out. The data show under 2.5 million clones, approximately 90% seen once. Sequenced input: naive CD4+ T cells from PBMCs. Subset defined: CD45RA+ positively selected. V is TRBV4-2 and J is TRBJ2-7; D is possibly TRBD1 or TRBD2 (6 bases each). This clonotype originated in a man younger than 35 in good health. Some clones in this sample may be carry-over from other donors' samples. CDR3 bases: TGTGCCAGCAGCCAACATAGGGGGGTGGGGGCCTCCTACGAGCAGTACTTC. This sequence encodes CASSQHRGVGASYEQYF.